The sequence of this TCR beta chain was determined in a study of type 1 regulatory T cells. Study summary: T-allo10 is a Tr1-enriched, alloantigen-specific CD4 T cell product made in vitro. The study's findings and limits: Type 1 regulatory T cells had a more restricted TCR repertoire than non-type 1 regulatory T cells.

A remark on this clonotype: Its specificity is unknown.

TCRdb ran MiXCR on the reads and lists one entry per CDR3 protein. This sample has fewer than 75,000 distinct CDR3 sequences, with almost 50% found just once. Germline trimming cut 4 bases from V and 2 bases from J; bases unmatched to any gene: 1. Germline CDR1 reads MNHEY; CDR2 reads SVGAGI. The CDR3 totals 14 residues. The source is a human donor in good health. This chain connects TRBV6-5 to TRBJ1-4, with TRBD1 matching over 7 bases. The sample consisted of cultured non-Tr1 T cells, either the whole culture or a sorted T cell fraction (not recorded which). DNA of the CDR3: TGTGCCAGCAGTTCGGGACAGACTAATGAAAAACTGTTTTTT. Protein: CASSSGQTNEKLFF.